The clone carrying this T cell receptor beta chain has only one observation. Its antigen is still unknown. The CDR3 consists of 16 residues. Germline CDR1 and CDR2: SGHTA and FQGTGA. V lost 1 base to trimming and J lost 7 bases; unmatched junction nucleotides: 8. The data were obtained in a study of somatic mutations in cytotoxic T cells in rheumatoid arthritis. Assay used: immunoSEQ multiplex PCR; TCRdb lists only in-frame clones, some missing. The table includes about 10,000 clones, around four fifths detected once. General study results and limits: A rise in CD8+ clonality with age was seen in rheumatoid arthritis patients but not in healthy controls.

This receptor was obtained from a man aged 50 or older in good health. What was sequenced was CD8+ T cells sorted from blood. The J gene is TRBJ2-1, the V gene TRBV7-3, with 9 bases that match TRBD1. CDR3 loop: CASSLSTGGARNEQFF. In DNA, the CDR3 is TGTGCCAGCAGCTTAAGCACAGGGGGCGCTAGGAATGAGCAGTTCTTC.